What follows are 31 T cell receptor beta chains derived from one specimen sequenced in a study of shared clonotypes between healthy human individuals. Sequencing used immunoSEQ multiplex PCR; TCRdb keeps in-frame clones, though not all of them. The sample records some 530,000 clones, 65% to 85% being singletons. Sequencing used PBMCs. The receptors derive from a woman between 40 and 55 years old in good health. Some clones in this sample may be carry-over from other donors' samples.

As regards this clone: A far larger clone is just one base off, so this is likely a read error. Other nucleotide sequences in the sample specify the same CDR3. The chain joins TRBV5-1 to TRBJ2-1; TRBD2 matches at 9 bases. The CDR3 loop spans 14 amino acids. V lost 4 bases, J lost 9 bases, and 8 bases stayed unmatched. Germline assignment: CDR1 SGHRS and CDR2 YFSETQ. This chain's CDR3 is CASSGDSGRIEQFF. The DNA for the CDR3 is TGCGCCAGCAGCGGGGATAGCGGGAGAATTGAGCAGTTCTTC.

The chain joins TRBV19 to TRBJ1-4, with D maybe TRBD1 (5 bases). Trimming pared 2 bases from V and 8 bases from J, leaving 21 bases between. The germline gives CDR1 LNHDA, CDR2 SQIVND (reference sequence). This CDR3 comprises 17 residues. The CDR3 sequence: CASSIRRSGWPNEKLFF. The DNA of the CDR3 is TGTGCCAGTAGTATACGAAGATCAGGGTGGCCGAACGAAAAACTGTTTTTT.

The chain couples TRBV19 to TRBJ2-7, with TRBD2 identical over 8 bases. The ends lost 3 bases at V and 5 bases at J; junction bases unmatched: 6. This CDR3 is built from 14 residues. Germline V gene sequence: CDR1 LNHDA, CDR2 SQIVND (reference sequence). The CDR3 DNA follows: TGTGCCAGTAGTATGGGACTAGTTGTCGACGAGCAGTACTTC. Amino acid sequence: CASSMGLVVDEQYF.

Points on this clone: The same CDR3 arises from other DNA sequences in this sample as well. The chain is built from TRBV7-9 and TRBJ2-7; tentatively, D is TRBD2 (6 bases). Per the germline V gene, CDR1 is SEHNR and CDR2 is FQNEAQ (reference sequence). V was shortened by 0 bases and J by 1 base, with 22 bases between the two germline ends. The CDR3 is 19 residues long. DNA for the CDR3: TGTGCCAGCAGCTTAGCTGTGAGAACAGTGGGACTGGGGTCCTACGAGCAGTACTTC. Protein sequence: CASSLAVRTVGLGSYEQYF.

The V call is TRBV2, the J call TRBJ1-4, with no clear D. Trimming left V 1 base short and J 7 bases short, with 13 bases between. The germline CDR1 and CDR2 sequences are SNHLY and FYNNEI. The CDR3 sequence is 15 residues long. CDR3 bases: TGTGCCAGCAGTGAAGAGGGAAGGATGAGTGAAAAACTGTTTTTT. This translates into CASSEEGRMSEKLFF.

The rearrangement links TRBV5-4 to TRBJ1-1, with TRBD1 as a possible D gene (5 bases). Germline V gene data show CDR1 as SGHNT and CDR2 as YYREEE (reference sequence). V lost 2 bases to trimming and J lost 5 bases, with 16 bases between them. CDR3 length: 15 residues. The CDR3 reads CASSFGGALGTEAFF. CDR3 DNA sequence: TGTGCCAGCAGCTTTGGCGGGGCTCTAGGGACTGAAGCTTTCTTT.

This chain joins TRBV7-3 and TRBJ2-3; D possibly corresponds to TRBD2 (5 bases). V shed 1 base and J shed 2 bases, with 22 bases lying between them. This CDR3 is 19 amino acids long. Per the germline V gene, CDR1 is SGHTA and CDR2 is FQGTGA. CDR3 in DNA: TGTGCCAGCAGCTTAAGTCCGGCCTTTGGACCGACTACCACAGATACGCAGTATTTT. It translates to CASSLSPAFGPTTTDTQYF.

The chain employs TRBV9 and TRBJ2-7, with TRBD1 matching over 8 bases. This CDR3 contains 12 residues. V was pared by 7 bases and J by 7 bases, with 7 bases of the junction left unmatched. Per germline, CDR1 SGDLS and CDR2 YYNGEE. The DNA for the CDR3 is TGTGCCAGCGGACAGGGTTCTACAGAGCAGTACTTC. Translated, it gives CASGQGSTEQYF.

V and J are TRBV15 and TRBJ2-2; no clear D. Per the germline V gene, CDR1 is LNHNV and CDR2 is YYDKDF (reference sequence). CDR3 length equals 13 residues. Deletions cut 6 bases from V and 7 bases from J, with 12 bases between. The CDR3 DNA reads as TGTGCCACCAGTTCTTTAGGCGTCGGGGAGCTGTTTTTT. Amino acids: CATSSLGVGELFF.

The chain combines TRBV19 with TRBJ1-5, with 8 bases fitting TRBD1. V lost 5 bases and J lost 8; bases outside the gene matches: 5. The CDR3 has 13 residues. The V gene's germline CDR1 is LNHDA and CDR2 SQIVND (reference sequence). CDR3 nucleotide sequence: TGTGCCAGTAGTGACAGGGGTTCGGAGCCCCAGCATTTT. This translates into CASSDRGSEPQHF. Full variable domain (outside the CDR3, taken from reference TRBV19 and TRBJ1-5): DGGITQSPKYLFRKEGQNVTLSCEQNLNHDAMYWYRQDPGQGLRLIYYSQIVNDFQKGDIAEGYSVSREKKESFPLTVTSAQKNPTAFYLCASSDRGSEPQHFGDGTRLSIL.

CDR3 sequence: CASSLGSREYEQYF. In DNA, the CDR3 is TGTGCCAGCAGCTTGGGTAGCAGGGAGTACGAGCAGTACTTC. This chain links TRBV5-4 with TRBJ2-5; D possibly matches TRBD1 or TRBD2 (5 bases each). The J call may be wrong; the DNA end is better matched by TRBJ2-7. CDR1 and CDR2 from the germline V gene are SGHNT and YYREEE (reference sequence). This CDR3 region has 14 residues.

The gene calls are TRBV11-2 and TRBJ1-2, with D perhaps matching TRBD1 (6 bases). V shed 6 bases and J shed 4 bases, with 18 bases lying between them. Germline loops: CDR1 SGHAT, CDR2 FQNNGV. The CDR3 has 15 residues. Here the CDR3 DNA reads TGTGCCAGCAGGACTTTTGGGGGGCCCTTCTATGGCTACACCTTC. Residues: CASRTFGGPFYGYTF.

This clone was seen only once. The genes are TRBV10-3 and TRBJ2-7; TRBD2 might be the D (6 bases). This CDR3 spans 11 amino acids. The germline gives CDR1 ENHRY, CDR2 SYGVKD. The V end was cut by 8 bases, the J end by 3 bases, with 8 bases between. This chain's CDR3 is CAIRGGYEQYF. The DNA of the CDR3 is TGTGCCATCCGGGGAGGCTACGAGCAGTACTTC.

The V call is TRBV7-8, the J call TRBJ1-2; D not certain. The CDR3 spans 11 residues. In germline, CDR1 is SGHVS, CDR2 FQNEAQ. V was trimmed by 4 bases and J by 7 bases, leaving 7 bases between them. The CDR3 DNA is TGTGCCAGCAGCTCGGGCGCTGGCTACACCTTC. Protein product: CASSSGAGYTF.

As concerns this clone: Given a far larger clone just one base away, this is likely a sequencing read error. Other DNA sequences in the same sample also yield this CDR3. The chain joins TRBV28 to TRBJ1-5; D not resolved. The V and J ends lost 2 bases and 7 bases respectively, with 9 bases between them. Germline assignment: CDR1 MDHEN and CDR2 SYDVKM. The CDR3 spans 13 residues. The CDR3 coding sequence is TGTGCCAGCAGTTTAGGGTTCCGACAGCCCCAGCATTTT. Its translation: CASSLGFRQPQHF.

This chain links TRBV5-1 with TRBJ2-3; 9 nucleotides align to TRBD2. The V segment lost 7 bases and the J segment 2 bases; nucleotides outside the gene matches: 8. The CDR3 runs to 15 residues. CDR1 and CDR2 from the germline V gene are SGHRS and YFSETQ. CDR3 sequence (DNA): TGCGCCAGCGGACCCGGGACTAGCCCCACAGATACGCAGTATTTT. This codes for CASGPGTSPTDTQYF.

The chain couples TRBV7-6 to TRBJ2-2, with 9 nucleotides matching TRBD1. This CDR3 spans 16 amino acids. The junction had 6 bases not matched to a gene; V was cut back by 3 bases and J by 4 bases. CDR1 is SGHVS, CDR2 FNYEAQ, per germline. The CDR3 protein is CASSLAGTGSTGELFF. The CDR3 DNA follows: TGTGCCAGCAGCTTGGCCGGGACAGGGTCCACCGGGGAGCTGTTTTTT.

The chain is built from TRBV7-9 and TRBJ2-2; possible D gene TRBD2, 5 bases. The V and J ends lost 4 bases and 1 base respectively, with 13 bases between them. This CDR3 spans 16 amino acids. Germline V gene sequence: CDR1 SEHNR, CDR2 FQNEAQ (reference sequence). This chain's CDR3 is CASSSPKAVNTGELFF. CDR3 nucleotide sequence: TGTGCCAGCAGCTCCCCAAAAGCGGTGAACACCGGGGAGCTGTTTTTT.

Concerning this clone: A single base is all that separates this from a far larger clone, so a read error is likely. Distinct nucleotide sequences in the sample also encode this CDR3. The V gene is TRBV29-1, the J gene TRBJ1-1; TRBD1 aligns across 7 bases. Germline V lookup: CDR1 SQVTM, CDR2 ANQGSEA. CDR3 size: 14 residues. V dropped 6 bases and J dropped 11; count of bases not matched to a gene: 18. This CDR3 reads CSVANRDSFLEAFF. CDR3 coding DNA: TGCAGCGTAGCAAACCGGGACAGCTTTTTAGAGGCTTTCTTT. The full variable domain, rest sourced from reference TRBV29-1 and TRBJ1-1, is SAVISQKPSRDICQRGTSLTIQCQVDSQVTMMFWYRQQPGQSLTLIATANQGSEATYESGFVIDKFPISRPNLTFSTLTVSNMSPEDSSIYLCSVANRDSFLEAFFGQGTRLTVV.

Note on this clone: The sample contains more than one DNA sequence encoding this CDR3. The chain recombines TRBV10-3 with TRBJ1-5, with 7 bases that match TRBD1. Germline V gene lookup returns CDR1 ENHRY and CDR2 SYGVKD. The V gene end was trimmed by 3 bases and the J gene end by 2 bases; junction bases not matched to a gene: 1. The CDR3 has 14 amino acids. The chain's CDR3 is CAISETGGNQPQHF. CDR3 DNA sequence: TGTGCCATCAGTGAAACAGGGGGCAATCAGCCCCAGCATTTT.

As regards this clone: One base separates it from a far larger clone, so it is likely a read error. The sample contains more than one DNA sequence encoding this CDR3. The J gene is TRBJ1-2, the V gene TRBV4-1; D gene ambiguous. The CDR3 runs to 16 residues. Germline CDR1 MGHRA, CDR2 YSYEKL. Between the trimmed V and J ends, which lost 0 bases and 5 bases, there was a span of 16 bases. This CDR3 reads CASSQEHRVSDYGYTF. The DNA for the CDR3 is TGCGCCAGCAGCCAAGAACATCGTGTATCGGATTATGGCTACACCTTC.

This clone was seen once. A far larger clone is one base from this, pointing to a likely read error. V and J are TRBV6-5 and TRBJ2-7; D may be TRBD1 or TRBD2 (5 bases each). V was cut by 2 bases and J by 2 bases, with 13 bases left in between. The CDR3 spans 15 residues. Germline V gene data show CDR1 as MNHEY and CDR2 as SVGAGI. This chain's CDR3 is CASSYRDGSPYEQYF. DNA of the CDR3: TGTGCCAGCAGTTACAGGGACGGGTCCCCCTACGAGCAGTACTTC.

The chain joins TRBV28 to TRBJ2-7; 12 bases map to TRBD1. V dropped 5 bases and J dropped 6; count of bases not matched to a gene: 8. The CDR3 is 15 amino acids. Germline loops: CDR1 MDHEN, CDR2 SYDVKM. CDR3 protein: CASSTTGTGGIEQYF. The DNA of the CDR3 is TGTGCCAGCAGTACCACCGGGACAGGGGGCATCGAGCAGTACTTC. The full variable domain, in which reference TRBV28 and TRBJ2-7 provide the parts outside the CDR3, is DVKVTQSSRYLVKRTGEKVFLECVQDMDHENMFWYRQDPGLGLRLIYFSYDVKMKEKGDIPEGYSVSREKKERFSLILESASTNQTSMYLCASSTTGTGGIEQYFGPGTRLTVT.

This chain's CDR3 is CASTPGGTGGLETQYF. The CDR3 DNA reads as TGCGCCAGCACCCCCGGCGGCACAGGGGGATTAGAGACCCAGTACTTC. V gene TRBV5-1 combines with J gene TRBJ2-5, with 8 bases lining up with TRBD1. The germline V gene has CDR1 SGHRS and CDR2 YFSETQ. CDR3 size: 16 residues. V lost 6 bases and J lost 4; bases outside the gene matches: 14.

CDR3 DNA sequence: TGCAGTGCGGTACTCAGTGGCTACACCTTC. This gives the protein CSAVLSGYTF. This chain connects TRBV20-1 to TRBJ1-2; no clear D gene. Trimming pared 6 bases from V and 7 bases from J, leaving 9 bases between. The CDR3 covers 10 residues. CDR1 is DFQATT and CDR2 is SNEGSKA in the germline V gene (reference sequence).

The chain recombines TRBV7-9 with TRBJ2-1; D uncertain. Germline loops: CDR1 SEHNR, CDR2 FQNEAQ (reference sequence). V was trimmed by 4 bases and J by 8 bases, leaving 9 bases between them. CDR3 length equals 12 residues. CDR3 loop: CASSSSWDEQFF. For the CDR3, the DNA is TGTGCCAGCAGCTCCTCGTGGGATGAGCAGTTCTTC.

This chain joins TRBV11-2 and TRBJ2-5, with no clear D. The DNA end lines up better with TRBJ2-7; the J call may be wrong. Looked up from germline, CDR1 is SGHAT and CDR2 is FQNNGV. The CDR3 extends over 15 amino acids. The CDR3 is CASSPWPQESYEQYF. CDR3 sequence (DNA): TGTGCCAGCAGCCCTTGGCCGCAGGAGTCCTACGAGCAGTACTTC.

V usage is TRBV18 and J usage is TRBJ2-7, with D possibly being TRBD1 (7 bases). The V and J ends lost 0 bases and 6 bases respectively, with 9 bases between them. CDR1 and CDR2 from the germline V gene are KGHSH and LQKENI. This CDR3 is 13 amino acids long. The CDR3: CASSPPQGGEQYF. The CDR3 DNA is TGTGCCAGCTCACCACCCCAGGGGGGCGAGCAGTACTTC.

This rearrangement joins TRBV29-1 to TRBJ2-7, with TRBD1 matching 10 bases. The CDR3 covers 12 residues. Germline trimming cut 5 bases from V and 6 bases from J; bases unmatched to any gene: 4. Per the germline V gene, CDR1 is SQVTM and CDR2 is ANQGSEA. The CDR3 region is CSVQRTGGEQYF. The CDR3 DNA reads TGCAGCGTTCAGCGGACAGGGGGCGAGCAGTACTTC.

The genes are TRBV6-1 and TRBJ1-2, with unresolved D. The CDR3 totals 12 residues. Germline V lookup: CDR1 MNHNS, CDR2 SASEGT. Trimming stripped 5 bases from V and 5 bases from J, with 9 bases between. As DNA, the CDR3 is TGTGCCAGCAGTTTGGGCAGTTATGGCTACACCTTC. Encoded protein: CASSLGSYGYTF.

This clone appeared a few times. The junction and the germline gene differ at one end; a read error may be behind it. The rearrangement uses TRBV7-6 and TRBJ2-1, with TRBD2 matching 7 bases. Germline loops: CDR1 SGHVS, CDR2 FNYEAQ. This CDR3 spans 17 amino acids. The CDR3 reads CASSSRTRGFSHNEQFF. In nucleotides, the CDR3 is TGTGCCAGCAGCTCCCGGACTAGAGGTTTCTCCCACAATGAGCAGTTCTTC.